This T cell receptor beta chain was retrieved from a study of early T cells in non-severe SARS-CoV-2 infection. At the level of the study: Unsorted whole-blood RNA was sequenced in bulk, leaving chains unpaired. Overall study results and limits: Clonotype matching in VDJdb favored anti-spike CD8 responses and did not capture private and CD4 specificities.

MiXCR was run by TCRdb on the 5' RACE reads, yielding one entry per CDR3 protein. The table lists some 81,000 distinct CDR3 sequences, about a sixth of them singletons, with 2.5% to 3% in the top ten. The sample holds a few counts of this clonotype. Antigen: not known. The V and J ends lost 5 bases and 7 bases respectively, with 9 bases between them. The CDR3 has 13 residues. The genes are TRBV12-3 or TRBV12-4 and TRBJ1-6; D may be TRBD1 (6 bases). Sequenced input: whole blood. The sequence was obtained from an adult who was a healthcare worker with PCR-confirmed SARS-CoV-2 infection or an uninfected control (not recorded which). CDR3 region: CASSRTANSPLHF. Here the CDR3 DNA reads TGTGCCAGCAGTAGGACAGCCAATTCACCCCTCCACTTT.